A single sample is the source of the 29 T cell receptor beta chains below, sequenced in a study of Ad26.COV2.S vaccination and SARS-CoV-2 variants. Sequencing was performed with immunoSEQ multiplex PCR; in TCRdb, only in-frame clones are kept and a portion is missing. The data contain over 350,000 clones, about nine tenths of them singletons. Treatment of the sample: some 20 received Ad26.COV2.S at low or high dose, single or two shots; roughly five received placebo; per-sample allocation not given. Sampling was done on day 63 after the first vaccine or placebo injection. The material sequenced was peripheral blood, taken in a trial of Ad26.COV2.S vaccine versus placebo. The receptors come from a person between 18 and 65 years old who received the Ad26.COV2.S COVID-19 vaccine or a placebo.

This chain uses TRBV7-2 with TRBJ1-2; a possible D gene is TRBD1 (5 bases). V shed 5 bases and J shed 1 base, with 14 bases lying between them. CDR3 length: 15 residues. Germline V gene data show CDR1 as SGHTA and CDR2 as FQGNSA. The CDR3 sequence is CASSPETVHNYGYTF. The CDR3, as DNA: TGTGCCAGCAGCCCGGAGACAGTCCATAACTATGGCTACACCTTC. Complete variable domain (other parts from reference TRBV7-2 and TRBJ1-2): GAGVSQSPSNKVTEKGKDVELRCDPISGHTALYWYRQSLGQGLEFLIYFQGNSAPDKSGLPSDRFSAERTGGSVSTLTIQRTQQEDSAVYLCASSPETVHNYGYTFGSGTRLTVV.

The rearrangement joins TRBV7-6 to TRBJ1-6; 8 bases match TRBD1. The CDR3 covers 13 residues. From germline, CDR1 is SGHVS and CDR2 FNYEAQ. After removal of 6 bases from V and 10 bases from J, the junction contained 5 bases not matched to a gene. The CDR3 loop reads CASRDQGASPLHF. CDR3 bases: TGTGCCAGCAGGGACCAGGGGGCCTCACCCCTCCACTTT.

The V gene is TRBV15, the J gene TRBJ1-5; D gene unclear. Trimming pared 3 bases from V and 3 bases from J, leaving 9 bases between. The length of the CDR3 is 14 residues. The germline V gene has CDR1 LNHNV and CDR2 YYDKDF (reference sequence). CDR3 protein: CATSSERDNQPQHF. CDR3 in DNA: TGTGCCACCAGCAGCGAACGGGACAATCAGCCCCAGCATTTT.

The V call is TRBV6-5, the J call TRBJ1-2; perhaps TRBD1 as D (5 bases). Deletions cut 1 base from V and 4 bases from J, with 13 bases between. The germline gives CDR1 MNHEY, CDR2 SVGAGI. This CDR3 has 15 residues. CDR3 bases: TGTGCCAGCAGTTACTTGGCCCCCCAGGGCTATGGCTACACCTTC. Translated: CASSYLAPQGYGYTF.

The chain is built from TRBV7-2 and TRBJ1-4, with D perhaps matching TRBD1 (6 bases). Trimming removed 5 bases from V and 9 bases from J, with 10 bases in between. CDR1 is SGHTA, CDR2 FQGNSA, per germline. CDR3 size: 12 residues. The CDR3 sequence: CASSQRGQKLFF. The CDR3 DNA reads TGTGCCAGCAGCCAACGGGGGCAAAAACTGTTTTTT.

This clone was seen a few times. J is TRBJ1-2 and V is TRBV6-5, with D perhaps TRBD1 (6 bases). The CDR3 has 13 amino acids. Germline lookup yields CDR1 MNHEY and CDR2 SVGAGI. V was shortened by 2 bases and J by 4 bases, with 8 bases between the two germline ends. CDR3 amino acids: CASSYGGGYGYTF. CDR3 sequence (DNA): TGTGCCAGCAGTTACGGGGGCGGCTATGGCTACACCTTC.

CDR3 in DNA: TGCAGCGTTAAGGGGTCGAACACTGAAGCTTTCTTT. It yields the protein CSVKGSNTEAFF. V usage is TRBV29-1 and J usage is TRBJ1-1, with a possible D match to TRBD1 (5 bases). V gave up 5 bases and J gave up 1 base, with 8 bases separating them. CDR3 size: 12 residues. Germline V gene sequence: CDR1 SQVTM, CDR2 ANQGSEA.

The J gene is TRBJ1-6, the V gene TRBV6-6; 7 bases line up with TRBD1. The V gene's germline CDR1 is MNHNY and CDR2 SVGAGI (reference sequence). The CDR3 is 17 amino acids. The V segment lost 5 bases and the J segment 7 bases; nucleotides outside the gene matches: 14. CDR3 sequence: CASSLGQEGLWNSPLHF. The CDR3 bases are TGTGCCAGCAGTCTAGGACAGGAGGGACTATGGAATTCACCCCTCCACTTT.

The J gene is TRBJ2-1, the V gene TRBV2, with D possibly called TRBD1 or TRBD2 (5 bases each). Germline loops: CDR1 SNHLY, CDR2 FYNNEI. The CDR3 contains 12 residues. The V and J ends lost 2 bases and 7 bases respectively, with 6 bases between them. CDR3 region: CASSEWGNEQFF. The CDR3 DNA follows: TGTGCCAGCAGTGAATGGGGGAATGAGCAGTTCTTC.

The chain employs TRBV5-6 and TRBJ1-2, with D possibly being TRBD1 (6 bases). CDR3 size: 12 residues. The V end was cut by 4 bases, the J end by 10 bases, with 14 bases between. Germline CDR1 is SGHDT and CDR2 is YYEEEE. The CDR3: CASSLGGAPYTF. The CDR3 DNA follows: TGTGCCAGCAGCCTCGGGGGGGCCCCCTACACCTTC.

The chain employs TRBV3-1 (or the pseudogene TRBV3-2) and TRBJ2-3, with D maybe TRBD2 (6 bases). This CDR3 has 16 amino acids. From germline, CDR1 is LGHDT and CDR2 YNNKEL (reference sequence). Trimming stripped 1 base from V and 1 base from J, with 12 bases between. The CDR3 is CASSQGRGGGTDTQYF. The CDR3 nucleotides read TGTGCCAGCAGCCAAGGGAGGGGAGGAGGCACAGATACGCAGTATTTT.

CDR3 DNA: TGTGCCAGCTCACCGGTTGACTCTGGAAACACCATATATTTT. It translates to CASSPVDSGNTIYF. The V and J genes are TRBV18 and TRBJ1-3; D ambiguous. Trimming left V 3 bases short and J 0 bases short, with 6 bases between. In germline, CDR1 is KGHSH, CDR2 LQKENI. This CDR3 has 14 residues.

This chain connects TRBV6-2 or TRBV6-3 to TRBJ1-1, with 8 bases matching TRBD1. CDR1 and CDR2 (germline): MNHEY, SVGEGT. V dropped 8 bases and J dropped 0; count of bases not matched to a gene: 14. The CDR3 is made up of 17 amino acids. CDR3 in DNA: TGTGCCAGCGGTTCCGACAGGGGTTTCCTTTTGAACACTGAAGCTTTCTTT. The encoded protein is CASGSDRGFLLNTEAFF.

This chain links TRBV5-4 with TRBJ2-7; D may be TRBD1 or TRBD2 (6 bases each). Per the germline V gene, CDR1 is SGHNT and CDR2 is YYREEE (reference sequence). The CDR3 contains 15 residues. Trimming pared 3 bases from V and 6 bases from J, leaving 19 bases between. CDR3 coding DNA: TGTGCCAGCAGCTACAGGGACTCTGTCTTTCTCGAGCAGTACTTC. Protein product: CASSYRDSVFLEQYF.

In nucleotides, the CDR3 is TGTGCCAGCAGCTTTTGGACAGAAAGCTCCTACGAGCAGTACTTC. Its protein is CASSFWTESSYEQYF. This chain joins TRBV7-2 and TRBJ2-7, with D perhaps TRBD1 (6 bases). The CDR3 spans 15 residues. The V gene lost 3 bases and the J gene lost 0 bases, with 12 bases spanning the gap. From germline, CDR1 is SGHTA and CDR2 FQGNSA.

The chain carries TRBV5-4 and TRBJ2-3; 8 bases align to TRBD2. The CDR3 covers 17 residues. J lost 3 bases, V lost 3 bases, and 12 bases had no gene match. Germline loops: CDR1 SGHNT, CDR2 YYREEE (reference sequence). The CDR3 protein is CASSSKGRGGLTDTQYF. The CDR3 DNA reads TGTGCCAGCAGCTCCAAGGGACGCGGGGGGTTGACAGATACGCAGTATTTT. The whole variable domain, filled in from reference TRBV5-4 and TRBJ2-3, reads ETGVTQSPTHLIKTRGQQVTLRCSSQSGHNTVSWYQQALGQGPQFIFQYYREEENGRGNFPPRFSGLQFPNYSSELNVNALELDDSALYLCASSSKGRGGLTDTQYFGPGTRLTVL.

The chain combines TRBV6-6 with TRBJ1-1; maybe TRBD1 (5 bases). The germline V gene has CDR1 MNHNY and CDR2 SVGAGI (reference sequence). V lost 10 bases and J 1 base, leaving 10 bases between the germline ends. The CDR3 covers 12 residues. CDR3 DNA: TGTGCCAACAGACAGAAGAACACTGAAGCTTTCTTT. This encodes CANRQKNTEAFF.

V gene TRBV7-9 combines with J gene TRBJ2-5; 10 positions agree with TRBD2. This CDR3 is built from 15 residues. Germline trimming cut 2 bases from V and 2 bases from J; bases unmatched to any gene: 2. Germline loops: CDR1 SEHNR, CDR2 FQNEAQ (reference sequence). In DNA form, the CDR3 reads TGTGCCAGCAGCTTACAACTAGCGGGGCAAGAGACCCAGTACTTC. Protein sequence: CASSLQLAGQETQYF.

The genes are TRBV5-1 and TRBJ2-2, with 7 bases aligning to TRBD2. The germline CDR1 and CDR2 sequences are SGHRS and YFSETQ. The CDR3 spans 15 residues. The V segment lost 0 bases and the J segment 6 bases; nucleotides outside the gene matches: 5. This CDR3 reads CASSLGLLAAGELFF. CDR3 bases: TGCGCCAGCAGCTTGGGGTTGCTAGCGGCCGGGGAGCTGTTTTTT. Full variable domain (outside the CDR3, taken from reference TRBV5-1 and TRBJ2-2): KAGVTQTPRYLIKTRGQQVTLSCSPISGHRSVSWYQQTPGQGLQFLFEYFSETQRNKGNFPGRFSGRQFSNSRSEMNVSTLELGDSALYLCASSLGLLAAGELFFGEGSRLTVL.

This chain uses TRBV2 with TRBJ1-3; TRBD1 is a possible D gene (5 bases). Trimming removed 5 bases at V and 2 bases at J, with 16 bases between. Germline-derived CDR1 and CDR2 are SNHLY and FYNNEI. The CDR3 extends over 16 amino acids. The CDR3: CASSPGRADAGNTIYF. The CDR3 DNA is TGTGCCAGCAGTCCGGGACGGGCAGACGCTGGAAACACCATATATTTT.

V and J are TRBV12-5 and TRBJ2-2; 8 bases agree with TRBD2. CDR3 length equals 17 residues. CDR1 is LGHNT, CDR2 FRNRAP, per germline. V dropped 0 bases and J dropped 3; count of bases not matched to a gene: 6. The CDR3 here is CASGLVIAGIYTGELFF. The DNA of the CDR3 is TGTGCTAGTGGTTTGGTAATAGCGGGGATCTACACCGGGGAGCTGTTTTTT. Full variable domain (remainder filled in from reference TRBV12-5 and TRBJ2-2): DARVTQTPRHKVTEMGQEVTMRCQPILGHNTVFWYRQTMMQGLELLAYFRNRAPLDDSGMPKDRFSAEMPDATLATLKIQPSEPRDSAVYFCASGLVIAGIYTGELFFGEGSRLTVL.

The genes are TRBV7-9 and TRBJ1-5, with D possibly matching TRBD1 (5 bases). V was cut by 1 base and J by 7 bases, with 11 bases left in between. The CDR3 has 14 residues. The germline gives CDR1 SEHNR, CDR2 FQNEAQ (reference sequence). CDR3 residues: CASSLGQGGQPQHF. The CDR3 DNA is TGTGCCAGCAGCTTAGGGCAGGGCGGGCAGCCCCAGCATTTT.

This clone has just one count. CDR3 region: CASSPSGGFPDTQYF. CDR3 DNA sequence: TGTGCCAGCAGCCCCTCCGGGGGGTTCCCAGATACGCAGTATTTT. The rearrangement uses TRBV11-3 and TRBJ2-3; 7 positions match TRBD2. Per the germline V gene, CDR1 is SGHNT and CDR2 is YENEEA. V was clipped by 5 bases and J by 4 bases; unmatched bases: 9. The CDR3 length is 15 residues.

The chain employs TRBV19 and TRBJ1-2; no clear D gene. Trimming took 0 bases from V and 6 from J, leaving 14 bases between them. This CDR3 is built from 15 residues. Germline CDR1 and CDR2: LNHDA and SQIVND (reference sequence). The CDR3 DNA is TGTGCCAGTAGTATAGATGTAGGGAGACACGATGGCTACACCTTC. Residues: CASSIDVGRHDGYTF.

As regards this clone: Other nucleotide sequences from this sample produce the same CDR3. The CDR3 region has the DNA TGTGCCAGCAGTTTGGTGAACACTGAAGCTTTCTTT. This translates into CASSLVNTEAFF. The chain carries TRBV12-3 or TRBV12-4 and TRBJ1-1; no clear D gene. V dropped 3 bases and J dropped 0 bases, with 2 bases sitting between them. The CDR3 loop spans 12 amino acids.

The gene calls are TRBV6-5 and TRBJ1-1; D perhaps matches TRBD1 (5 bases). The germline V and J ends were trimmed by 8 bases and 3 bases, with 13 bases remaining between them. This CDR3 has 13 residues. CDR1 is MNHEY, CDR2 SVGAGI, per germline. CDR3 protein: CASCPGVDTEAFF. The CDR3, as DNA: TGTGCCAGCTGTCCGGGGGTCGACACTGAAGCTTTCTTT.

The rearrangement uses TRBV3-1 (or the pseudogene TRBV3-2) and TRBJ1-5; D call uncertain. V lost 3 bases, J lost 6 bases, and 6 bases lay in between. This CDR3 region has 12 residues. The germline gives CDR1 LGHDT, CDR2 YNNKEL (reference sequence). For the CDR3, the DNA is TGTGCCAGCAGCCACGGGCGTCAGCCCCAGCATTTT. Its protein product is CASSHGRQPQHF.

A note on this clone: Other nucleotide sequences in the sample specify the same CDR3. The CDR3 region has the DNA TGTGCCAGCAGCCCCCCAGGAAACACTGAAGCTTTCTTT. This codes for CASSPPGNTEAFF. V and J are TRBV11-2 and TRBJ1-1, with D uncertain. Looked up from germline, CDR1 is SGHAT and CDR2 is FQNNGV. V shed 5 bases and J shed 2 bases, with 9 bases lying between them. The length of the CDR3 is 13 residues.

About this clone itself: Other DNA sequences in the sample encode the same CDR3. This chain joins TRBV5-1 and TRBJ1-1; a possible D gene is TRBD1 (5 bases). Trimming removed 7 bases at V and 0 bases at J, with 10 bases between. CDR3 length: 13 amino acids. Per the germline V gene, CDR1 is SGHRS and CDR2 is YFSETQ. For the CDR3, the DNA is TGCGCCAGCGGAGACAGAGTGAACACTGAAGCTTTCTTT. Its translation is CASGDRVNTEAFF.